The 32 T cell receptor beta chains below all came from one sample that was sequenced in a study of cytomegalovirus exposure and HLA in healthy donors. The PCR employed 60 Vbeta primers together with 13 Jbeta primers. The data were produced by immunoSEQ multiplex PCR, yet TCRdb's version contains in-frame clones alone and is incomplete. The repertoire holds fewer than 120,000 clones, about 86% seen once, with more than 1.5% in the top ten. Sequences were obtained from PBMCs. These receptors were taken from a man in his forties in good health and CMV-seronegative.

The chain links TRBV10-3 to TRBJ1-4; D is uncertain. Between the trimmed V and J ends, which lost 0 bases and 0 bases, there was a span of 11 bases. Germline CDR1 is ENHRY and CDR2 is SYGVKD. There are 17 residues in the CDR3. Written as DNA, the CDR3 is TGTGCCATCAGTGAGTCAGGCGGAGACCCAACTAATGAAAAACTGTTTTTT. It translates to CAISESGGDPTNEKLFF.

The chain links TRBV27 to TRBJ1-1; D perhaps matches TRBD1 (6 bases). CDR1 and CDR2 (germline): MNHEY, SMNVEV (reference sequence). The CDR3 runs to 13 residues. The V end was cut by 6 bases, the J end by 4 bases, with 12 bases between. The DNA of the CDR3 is TGTGCCAGCAGGCAGGGGCCCGGCACTGAAGCTTTCTTT. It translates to CASRQGPGTEAFF.

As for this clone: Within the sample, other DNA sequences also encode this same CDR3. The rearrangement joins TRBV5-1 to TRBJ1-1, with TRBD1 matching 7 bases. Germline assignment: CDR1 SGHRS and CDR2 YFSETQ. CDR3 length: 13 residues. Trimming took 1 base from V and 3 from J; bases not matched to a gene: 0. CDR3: CASSLQGDTEAFF. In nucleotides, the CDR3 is TGCGCCAGCAGCTTGCAGGGGGACACTGAAGCTTTCTTT.

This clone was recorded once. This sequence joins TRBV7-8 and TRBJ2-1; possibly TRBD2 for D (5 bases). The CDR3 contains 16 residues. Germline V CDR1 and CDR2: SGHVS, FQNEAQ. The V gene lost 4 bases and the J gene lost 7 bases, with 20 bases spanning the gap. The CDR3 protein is CASSSEFTSFGNEQFF. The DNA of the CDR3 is TGTGCCAGCAGCTCTGAGTTTACTAGTTTCGGTAATGAGCAGTTCTTC.

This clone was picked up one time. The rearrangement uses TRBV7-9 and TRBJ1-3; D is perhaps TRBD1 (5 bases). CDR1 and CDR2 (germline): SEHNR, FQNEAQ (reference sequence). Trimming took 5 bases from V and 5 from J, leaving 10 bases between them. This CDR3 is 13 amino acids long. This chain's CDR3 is CASSAPGRNTIYF. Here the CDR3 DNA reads TGTGCCAGCAGCGCCCCAGGGAGAAACACCATATATTTT.

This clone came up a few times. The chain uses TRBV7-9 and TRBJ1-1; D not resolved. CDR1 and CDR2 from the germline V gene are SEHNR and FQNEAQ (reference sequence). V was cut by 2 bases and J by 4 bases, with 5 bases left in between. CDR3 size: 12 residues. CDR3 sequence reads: CASSLTGTEAFF. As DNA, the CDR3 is TGTGCCAGCAGCTTAACGGGCACTGAAGCTTTCTTT.

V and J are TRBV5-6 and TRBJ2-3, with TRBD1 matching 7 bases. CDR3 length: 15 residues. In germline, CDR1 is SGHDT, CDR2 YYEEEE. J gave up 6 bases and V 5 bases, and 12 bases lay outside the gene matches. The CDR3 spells CASRGGSTLLDTQYF. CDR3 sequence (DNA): TGTGCCAGCAGAGGGGGCAGTACCCTTTTGGATACGCAGTATTTT. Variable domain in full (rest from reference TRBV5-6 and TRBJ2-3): DAGVTQSPTHLIKTRGQQVTLRCSPKSGHDTVSWYQQALGQGPQFIFQYYEEEERQRGNFPDRFSGHQFPNYSSELNVNALLLGDSALYLCASRGGSTLLDTQYFGPGTRLTVL.

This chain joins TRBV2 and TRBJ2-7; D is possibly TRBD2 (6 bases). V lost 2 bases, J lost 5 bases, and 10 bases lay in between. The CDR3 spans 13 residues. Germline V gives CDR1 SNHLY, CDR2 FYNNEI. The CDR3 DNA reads TGTGCCAGCAGTGAATCGGGGAGGAACGAGCAGTACTTC. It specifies CASSESGRNEQYF.

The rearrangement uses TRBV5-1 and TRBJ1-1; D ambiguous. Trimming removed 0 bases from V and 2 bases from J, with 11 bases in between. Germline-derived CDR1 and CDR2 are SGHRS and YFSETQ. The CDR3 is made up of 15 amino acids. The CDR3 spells CASSLALSPNTEAFF. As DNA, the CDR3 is TGCGCCAGCAGCTTGGCCTTAAGCCCAAACACTGAAGCTTTCTTT.

The CDR3 coding sequence is TGCAGCGCCATACTAGCGGGGGCTAGCACAGATACGCAGTATTTT. Translation gives CSAILAGASTDTQYF. This chain connects TRBV29-1 to TRBJ2-3; 11 bases are a match to TRBD2. The V segment lost 7 bases and the J segment 0 bases; nucleotides outside the gene matches: 6. Germline-derived CDR1 and CDR2 are SQVTM and ANQGSEA. This CDR3 comprises 15 residues.

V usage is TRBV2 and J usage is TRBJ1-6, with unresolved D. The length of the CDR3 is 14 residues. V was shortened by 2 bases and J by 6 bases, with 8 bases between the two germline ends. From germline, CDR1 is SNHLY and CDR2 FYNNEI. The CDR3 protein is CASSEHNSNSPLHF. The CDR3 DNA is TGTGCCAGCAGTGAACACAACAGTAATTCACCCCTCCACTTT.

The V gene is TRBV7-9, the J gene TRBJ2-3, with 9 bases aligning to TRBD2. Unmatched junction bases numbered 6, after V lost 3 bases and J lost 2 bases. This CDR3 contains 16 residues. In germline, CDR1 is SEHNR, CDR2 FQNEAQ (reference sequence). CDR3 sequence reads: CASSFGPSGVTDTQYF. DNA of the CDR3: TGTGCCAGCAGCTTTGGGCCTAGCGGGGTCACAGATACGCAGTATTTT.

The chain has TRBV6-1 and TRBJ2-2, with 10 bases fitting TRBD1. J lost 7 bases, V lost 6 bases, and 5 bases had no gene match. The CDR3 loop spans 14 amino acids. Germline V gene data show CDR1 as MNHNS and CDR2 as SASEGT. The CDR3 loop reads CASSRDRGLGELFF. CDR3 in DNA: TGTGCCAGCAGCAGGGACAGGGGCCTCGGGGAGCTGTTTTTT.

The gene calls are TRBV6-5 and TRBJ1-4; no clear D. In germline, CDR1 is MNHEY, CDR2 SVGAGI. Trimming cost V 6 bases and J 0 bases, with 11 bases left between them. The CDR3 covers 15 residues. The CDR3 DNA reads TGTGCCAGCAGCCTGGGCCCGTCAACTAATGAAAAACTGTTTTTT. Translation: CASSLGPSTNEKLFF.

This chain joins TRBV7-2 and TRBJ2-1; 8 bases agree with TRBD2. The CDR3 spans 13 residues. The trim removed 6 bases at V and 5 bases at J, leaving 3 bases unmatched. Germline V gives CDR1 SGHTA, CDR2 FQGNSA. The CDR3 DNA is TGTGCCAGCAGTCCGGGGGGGAACAATGAGCAGTTCTTC. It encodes CASSPGGNNEQFF.

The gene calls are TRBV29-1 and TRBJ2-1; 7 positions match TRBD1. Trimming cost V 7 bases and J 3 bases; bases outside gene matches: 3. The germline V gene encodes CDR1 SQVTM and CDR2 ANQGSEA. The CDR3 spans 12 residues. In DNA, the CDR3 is TGCAGCGGGGACAGTGACTACAATGAGCAGTTCTTC. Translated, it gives CSGDSDYNEQFF.

DNA for the CDR3: TGTGCCAGCTTCCTGAGGTTGGGACAGGGGGCTTCACCCCTCCACTTT. This translates into CASFLRLGQGASPLHF. The J gene is TRBJ1-6, the V gene TRBV28, with TRBD1 matching over 12 bases. V was clipped by 8 bases and J by 9 bases; unmatched bases: 11. CDR3 length: 16 amino acids. Looked up from germline, CDR1 is MDHEN and CDR2 is SYDVKM.

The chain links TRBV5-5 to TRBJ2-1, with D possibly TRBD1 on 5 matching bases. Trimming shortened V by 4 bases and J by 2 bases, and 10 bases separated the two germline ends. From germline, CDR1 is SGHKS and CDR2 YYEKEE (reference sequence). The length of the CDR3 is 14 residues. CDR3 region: CASSETGAYNEQFF. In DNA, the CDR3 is TGTGCCAGCAGCGAAACAGGAGCCTACAATGAGCAGTTCTTC.

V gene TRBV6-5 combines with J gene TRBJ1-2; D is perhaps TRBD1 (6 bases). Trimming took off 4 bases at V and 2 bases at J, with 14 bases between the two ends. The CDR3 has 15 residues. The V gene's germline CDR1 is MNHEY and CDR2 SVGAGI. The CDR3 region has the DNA TGTGCCAGCAGTTCCGCAGGAACAGGGAACTATGGCTACACCTTC. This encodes CASSSAGTGNYGYTF.

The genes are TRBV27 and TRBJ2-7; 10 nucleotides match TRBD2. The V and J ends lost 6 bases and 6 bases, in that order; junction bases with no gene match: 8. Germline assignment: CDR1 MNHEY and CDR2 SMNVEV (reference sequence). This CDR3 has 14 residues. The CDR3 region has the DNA TGTGCCAGCAGGACCAGCGGGGGGGGAGGCGAGCAGTACTTC. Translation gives CASRTSGGGGEQYF.

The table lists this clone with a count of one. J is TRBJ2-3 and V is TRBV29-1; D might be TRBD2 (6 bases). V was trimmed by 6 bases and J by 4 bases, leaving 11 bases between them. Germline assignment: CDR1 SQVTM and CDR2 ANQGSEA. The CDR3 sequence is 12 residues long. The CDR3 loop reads CSVRLGADTQYF. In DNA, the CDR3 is TGCAGCGTCCGACTAGGCGCAGATACGCAGTATTTT.

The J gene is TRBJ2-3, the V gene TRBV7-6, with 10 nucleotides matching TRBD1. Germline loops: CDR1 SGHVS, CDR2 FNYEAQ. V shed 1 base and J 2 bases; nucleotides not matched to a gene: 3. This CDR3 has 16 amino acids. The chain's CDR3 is CASSLGGTGATDTQYF. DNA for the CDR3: TGTGCCAGCAGCTTAGGAGGGACAGGGGCCACAGATACGCAGTATTTT.

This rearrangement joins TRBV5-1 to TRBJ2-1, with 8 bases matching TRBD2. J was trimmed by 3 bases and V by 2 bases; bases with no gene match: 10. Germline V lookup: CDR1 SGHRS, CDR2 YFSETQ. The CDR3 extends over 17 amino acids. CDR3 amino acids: CASSFFAGGLRYNEQFF. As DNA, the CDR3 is TGCGCCAGCAGCTTCTTCGCGGGGGGCCTCCGCTACAATGAGCAGTTCTTC. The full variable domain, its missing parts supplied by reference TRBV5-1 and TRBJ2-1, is KAGVTQTPRYLIKTRGQQVTLSCSPISGHRSVSWYQQTPGQGLQFLFEYFSETQRNKGNFPGRFSGRQFSNSRSEMNVSTLELGDSALYLCASSFFAGGLRYNEQFFGPGTRLTVL.

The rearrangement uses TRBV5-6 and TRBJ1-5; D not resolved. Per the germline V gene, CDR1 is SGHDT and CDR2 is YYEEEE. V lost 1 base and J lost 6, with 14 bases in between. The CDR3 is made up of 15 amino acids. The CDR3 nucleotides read TGTGCCAGCAGCTTGTGGCGGGAAGACGGTCAGCCCCAGCATTTT. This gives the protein CASSLWREDGQPQHF.

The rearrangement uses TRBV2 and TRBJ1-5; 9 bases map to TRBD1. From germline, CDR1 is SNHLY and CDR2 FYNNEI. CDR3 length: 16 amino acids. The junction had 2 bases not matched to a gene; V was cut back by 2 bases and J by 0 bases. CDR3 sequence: CASSEMTGGSNQPQHF. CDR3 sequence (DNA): TGTGCCAGCAGTGAAATGACAGGGGGTAGCAATCAGCCCCAGCATTTT. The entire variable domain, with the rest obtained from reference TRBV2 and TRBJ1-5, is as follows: EPEVTQTPSHQVTQMGQEVILRCVPISNHLYFYWYRQILGQKVEFLVSFYNNEISEKSEIFDDQFSVERPDGSNFTLKIRSTKLEDSAMYFCASSEMTGGSNQPQHFGDGTRLSIL.

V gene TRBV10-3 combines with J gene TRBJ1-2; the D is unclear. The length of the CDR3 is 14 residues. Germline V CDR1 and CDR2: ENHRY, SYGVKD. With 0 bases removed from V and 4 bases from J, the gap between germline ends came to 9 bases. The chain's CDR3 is CAISESNPGYGYTF. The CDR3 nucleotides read TGTGCCATCAGTGAGTCGAACCCGGGCTATGGCTACACCTTC.

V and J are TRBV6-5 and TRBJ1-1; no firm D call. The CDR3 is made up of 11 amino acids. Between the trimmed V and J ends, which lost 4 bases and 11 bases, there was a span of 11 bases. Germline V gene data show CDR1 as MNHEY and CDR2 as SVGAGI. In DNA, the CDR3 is TGTGCCAGCAGTTCGGGGTTTATGGCTTTCTTT. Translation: CASSSGFMAFF.

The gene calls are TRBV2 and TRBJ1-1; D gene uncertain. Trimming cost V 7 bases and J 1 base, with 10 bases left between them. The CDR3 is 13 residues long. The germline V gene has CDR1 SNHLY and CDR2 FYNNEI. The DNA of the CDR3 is TGTGCCAGCAACGGGAGCCCGAACACTGAAGCTTTCTTT. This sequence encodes CASNGSPNTEAFF.

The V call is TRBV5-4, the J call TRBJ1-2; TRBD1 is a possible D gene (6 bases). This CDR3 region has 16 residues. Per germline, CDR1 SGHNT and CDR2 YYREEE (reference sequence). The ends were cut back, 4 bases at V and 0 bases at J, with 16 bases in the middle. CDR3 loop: CASSPDRHPTNYGYTF. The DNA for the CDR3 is TGTGCCAGCAGCCCCGACAGGCACCCTACTAACTATGGCTACACCTTC.

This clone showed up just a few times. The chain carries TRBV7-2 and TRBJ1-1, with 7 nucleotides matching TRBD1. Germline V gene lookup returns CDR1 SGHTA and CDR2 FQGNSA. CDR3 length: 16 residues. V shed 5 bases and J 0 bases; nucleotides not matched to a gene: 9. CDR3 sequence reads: CASSPGQLLMNTEAFF. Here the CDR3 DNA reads TGTGCCAGCAGCCCGGGACAGTTGCTAATGAACACTGAAGCTTTCTTT.

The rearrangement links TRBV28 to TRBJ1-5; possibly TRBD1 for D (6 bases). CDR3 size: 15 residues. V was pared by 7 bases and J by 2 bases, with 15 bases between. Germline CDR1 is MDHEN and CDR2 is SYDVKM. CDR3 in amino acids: CASKTQGGGNQPQHF. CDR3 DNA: TGTGCCAGCAAAACACAGGGTGGGGGCAATCAGCCCCAGCATTTT.

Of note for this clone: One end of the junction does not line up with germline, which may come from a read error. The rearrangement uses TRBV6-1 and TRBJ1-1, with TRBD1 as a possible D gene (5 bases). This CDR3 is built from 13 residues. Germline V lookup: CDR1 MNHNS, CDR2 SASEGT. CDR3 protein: CASSEARTAGDIF. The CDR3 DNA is TGTGCCAGCAGTGAAGCGCGGACGGCGGGGGATATCTTT.